The sequence of this T cell receptor (beta chain) was determined in a study of T-cell reconstitution after alpha-beta-depleted transplantation in children listed by TCRdb under 2016. Regarding the study in general: Using TCR repertoire profiling, the study followed T-cell immune reconstitution in a quantitative way in children after TCRalphabeta/CD19-depleted allogeneic hematopoietic cell transplantation.

The library was built by means of PCR. The reads were generated on an Illumina HiSeq 2500. To normalize quantification of the TCRbeta repertoire, the TCR libraries were built with molecular barcoding that relied on unique molecular identifiers. TCRdb reprocessed the public reads (quality trimming at Q25 with fastp, clone calling with MiXCR) and kept in-frame beta chains. Every distinct CDR3 protein forms one entry, paired with its most common genes and DNA. Present in this sample are 900,000 or so distinct CDR3 sequences, 16% of which were seen just once. The ten largest clones capture roughly 5% of the sample. Counted from cysteine to phenylalanine, this CDR3 has 15 amino acids. Only the CDR3 region is kept as DNA, spanning 45 bases read in frame from base 1. Based on the germline V gene (reference sequence), the CDR1 and CDR2 sequences are LNHDA and SQIVND. Ends trimmed: V by 6 bases, J by 7 bases; bases unmatched to a gene: 15.

This clonotype has a handful of counts. Its antigen remains unidentified. Base qualities are not provided; no much larger clone lies one nucleotide away. Overall results and qualifications from the work: In some patients, high TCRbeta diversity at day 60 was attributed to recipient T cells and intrathymic progenitors that had survived conditioning. The apparently early recovery of alphabetaT-cell counts about two months after transplant reportedly depended on only several hundred rapidly expanded clones that came from non-depleted graft cells. The frequencies of hyperexpanded clones fell over the following months, and after one year, T-cell counts and TCRbeta diversity were mostly attributed to newly produced T cells.

This sample's treatment or condition label indicates: allogeneic hematopoietic cell transplantation with graft depleted of TCRalphabeta T cells and CD19 B cells. TCRalphabeta/CD19-depleted allogeneic hematopoietic cell grafts were given to the transplant recipients, all of whom were children. Sequencing used PBMCs, mostly from graft donor cells, obtained 360 days after TCRalphabeta/CD19-depleted stem cell transplant. The TCR was taken from a male patient under 18 who had a stem cell transplant for acute lymphoblastic leukemia, so the T cells may come from the graft donor. This sequence uses TRBV19 and TRBJ2-7, and 7 junction bases match TRBD1. The sequenced DNA is TGTGCCAGTAGCCCTCTTGACAGGGCGCTGGGGGAGCAGTACTTC. Its protein reads: CASSPLDRALGEQYF.